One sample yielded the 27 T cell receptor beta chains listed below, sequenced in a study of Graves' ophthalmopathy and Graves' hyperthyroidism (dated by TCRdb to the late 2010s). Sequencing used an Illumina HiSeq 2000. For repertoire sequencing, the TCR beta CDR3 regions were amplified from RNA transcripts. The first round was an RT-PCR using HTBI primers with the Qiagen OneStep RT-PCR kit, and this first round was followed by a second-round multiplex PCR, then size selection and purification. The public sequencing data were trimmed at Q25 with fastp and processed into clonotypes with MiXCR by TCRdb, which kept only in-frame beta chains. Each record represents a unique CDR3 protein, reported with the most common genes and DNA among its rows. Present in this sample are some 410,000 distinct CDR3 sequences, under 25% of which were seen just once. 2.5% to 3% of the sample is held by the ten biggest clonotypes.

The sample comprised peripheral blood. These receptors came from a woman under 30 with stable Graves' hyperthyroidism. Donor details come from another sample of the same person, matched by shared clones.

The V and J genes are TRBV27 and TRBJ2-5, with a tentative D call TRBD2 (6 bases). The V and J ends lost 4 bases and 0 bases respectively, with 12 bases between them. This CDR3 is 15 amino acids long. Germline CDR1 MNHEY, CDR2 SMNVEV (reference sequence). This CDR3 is CASSSGLSYQETQYF. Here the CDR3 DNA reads TGTGCCAGCAGTTCGGGACTTTCGTACCAAGAGACCCAGTACTTC.

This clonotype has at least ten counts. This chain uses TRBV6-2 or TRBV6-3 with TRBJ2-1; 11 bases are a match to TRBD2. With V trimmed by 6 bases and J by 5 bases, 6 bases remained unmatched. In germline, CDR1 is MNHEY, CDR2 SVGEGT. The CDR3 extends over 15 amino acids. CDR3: CASRRGLAVDNEQFF. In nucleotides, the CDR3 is TGTGCCAGCAGGCGGGGACTAGCGGTGGACAATGAGCAGTTCTTC.

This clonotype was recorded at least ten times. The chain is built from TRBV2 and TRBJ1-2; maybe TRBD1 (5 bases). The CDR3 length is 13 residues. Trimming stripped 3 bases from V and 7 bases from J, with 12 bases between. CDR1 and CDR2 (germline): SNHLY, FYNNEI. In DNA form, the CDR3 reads TGTGCCAGCAGTGAGAAGACAGTAGGTGGCTACACCTTC. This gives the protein CASSEKTVGGYTF. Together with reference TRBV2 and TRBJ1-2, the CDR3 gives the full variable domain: EPEVTQTPSHQVTQMGQEVILRCVPISNHLYFYWYRQILGQKVEFLVSFYNNEISEKSEIFDDQFSVERPDGSNFTLKIRSTKLEDSAMYFCASSEKTVGGYTFGSGTRLTVV.

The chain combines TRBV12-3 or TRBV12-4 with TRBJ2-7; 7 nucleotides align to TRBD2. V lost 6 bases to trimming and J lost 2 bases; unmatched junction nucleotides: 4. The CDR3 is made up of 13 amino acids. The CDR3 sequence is CASSHGGAYEQYF. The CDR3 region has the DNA TGTGCCAGCAGCCATGGGGGGGCCTACGAGCAGTACTTC.

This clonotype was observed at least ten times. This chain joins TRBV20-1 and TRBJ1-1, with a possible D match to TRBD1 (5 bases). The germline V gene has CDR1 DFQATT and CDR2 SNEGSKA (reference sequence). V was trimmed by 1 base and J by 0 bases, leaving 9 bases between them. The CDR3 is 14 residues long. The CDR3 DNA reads TGCAGTGCTAGAGGAGCAGGGATGAACACTGAAGCTTTCTTT. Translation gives CSARGAGMNTEAFF.

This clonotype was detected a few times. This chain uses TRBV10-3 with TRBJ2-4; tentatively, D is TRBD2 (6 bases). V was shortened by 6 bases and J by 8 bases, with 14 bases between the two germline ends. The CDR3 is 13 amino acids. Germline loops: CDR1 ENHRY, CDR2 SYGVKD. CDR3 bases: TGTGCCATCAGAGCGGGTTCGAGTTACATTCAGTACTTC. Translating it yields CAIRAGSSYIQYF.

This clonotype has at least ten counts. CDR3 nucleotide sequence: TGCAGTGTAAACAGTCAGAACTATGGCTACACCTTC. Protein: CSVNSQNYGYTF. The chain recombines TRBV20-1 with TRBJ1-2; no firm D call. This CDR3 is built from 12 residues. CDR1 is DFQATT and CDR2 is SNEGSKA in the germline V gene (reference sequence). Trimming pared 7 bases from V and 2 bases from J, leaving 11 bases between.

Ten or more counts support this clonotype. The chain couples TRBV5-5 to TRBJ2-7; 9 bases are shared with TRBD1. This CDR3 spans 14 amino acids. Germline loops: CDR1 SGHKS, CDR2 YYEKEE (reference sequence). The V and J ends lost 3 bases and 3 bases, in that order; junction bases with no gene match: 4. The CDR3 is CASSWGQGDYEQYF. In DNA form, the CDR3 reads TGTGCCAGCAGCTGGGGACAGGGTGACTACGAGCAGTACTTC.

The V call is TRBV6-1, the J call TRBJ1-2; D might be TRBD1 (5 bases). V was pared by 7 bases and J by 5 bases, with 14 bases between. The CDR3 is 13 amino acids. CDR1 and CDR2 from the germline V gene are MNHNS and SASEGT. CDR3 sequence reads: CASKTLTDYGYTF. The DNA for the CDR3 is TGTGCCAGCAAAACACTGACAGATTATGGCTACACCTTC.

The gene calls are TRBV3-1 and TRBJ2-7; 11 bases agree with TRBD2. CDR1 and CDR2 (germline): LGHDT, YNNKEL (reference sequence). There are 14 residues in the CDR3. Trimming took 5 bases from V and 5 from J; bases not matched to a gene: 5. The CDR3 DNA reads TGTGCCAGCAGCAAATTAGCGGGAGGGAACGAGCAGTACTTC. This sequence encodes CASSKLAGGNEQYF.

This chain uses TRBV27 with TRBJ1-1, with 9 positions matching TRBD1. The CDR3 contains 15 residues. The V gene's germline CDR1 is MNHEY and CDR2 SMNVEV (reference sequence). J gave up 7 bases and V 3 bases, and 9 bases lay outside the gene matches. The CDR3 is CASSLRTGVPIEAFF. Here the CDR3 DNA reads TGTGCCAGCAGTTTGCGGACAGGGGTGCCCATTGAAGCTTTCTTT.

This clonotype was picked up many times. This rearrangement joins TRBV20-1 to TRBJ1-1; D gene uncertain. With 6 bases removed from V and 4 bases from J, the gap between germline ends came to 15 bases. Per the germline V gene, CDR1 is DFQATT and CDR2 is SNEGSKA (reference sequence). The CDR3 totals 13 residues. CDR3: CSASISRSTEAFF. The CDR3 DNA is TGCAGTGCCTCTATTTCGAGGAGCACTGAAGCTTTCTTT.

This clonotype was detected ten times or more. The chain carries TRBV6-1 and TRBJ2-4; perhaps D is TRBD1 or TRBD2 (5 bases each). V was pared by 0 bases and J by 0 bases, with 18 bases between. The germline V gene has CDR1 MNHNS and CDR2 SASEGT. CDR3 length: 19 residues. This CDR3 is CASSEALIWDVLAKNIQYF. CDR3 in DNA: TGTGCCAGCAGTGAAGCTTTAATTTGGGACGTTTTAGCCAAAAACATTCAGTACTTC.

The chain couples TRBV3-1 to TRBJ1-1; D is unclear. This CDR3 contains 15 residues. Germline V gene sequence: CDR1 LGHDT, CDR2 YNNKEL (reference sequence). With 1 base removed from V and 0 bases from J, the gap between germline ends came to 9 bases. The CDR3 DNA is TGTGCCAGCAGCCAAGGAGGGCAACTGAACACTGAAGCTTTCTTT. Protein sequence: CASSQGGQLNTEAFF.

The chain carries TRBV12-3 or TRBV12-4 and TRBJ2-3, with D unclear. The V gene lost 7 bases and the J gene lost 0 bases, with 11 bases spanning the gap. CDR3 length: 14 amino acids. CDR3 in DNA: TGTGCCAGCACTCACCGACGCAGCACAGATACGCAGTATTTT. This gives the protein CASTHRRSTDTQYF.

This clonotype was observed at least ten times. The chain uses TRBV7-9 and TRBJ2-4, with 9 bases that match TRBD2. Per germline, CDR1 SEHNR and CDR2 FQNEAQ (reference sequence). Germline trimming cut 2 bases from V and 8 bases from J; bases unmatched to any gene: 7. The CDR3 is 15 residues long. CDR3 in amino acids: CASSLLREGNDIQYF. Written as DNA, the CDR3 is TGTGCCAGCAGCTTATTGCGGGAGGGCAATGACATTCAGTACTTC.

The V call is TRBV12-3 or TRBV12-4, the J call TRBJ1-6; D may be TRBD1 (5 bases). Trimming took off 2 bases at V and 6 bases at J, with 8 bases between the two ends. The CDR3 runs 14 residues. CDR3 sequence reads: CASSLRQLNSPLHF. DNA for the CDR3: TGTGCCAGCAGTTTAAGACAGCTTAATTCACCCCTCCACTTT.

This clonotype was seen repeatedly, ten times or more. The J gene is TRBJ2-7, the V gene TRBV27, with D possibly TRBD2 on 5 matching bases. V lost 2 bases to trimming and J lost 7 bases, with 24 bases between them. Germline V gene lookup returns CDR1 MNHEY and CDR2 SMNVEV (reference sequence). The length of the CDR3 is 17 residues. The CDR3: CASSLQGLETIPREQYF. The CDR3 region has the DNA TGTGCCAGCAGTTTACAAGGGCTCGAGACTATCCCCAGGGAGCAGTACTTC.

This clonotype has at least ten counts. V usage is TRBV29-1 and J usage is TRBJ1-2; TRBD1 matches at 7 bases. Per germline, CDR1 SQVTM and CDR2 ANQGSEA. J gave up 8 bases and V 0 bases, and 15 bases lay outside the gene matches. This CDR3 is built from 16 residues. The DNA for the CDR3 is TGCAGCGTTGAAGAAGAGAGTTGGAAGGGGGCTCGCGGCTACACCTTC. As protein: CSVEEESWKGARGYTF.

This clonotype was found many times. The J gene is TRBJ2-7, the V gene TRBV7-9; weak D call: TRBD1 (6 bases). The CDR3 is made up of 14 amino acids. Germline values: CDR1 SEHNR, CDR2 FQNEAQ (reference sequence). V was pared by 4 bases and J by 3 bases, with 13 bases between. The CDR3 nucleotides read TGTGCCAGCAGCTCGACAGGCGGCAACTACGAGCAGTACTTC. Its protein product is CASSSTGGNYEQYF.

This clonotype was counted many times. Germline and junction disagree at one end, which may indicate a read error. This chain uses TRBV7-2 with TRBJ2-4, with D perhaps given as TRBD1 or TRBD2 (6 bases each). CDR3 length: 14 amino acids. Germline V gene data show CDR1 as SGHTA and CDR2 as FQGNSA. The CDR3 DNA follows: TGTGCCAGCAGCACGATGGGGGGCAAAAACATTAAGTACTTC. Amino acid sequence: CASSTMGGKNIKYF.

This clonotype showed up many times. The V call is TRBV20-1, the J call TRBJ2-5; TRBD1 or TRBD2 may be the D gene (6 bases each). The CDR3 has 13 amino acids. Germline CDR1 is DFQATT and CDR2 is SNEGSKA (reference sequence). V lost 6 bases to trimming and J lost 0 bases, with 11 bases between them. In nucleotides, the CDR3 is TGCAGTGCCTGGGGGGCGAACCAAGAGACCCAGTACTTC. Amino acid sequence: CSAWGANQETQYF.

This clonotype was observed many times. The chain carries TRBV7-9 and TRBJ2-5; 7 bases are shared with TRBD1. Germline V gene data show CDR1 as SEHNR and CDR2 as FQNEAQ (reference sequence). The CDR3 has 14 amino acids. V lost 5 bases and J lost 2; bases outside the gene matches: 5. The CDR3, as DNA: TGTGCCAGCAGCCCGGGACAGTTTCAAGAGACCCAGTACTTC. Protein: CASSPGQFQETQYF. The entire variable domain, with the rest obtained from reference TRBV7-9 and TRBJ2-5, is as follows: DTGVSQNPRHKITKRGQNVTFRCDPISEHNRLYWYRQTLGQGPEFLTYFQNEAQLEKSRLLSDRFSAERPKGSFSTLEIQRTEQGDSAMYLCASSPGQFQETQYFGPGTRLLVL.

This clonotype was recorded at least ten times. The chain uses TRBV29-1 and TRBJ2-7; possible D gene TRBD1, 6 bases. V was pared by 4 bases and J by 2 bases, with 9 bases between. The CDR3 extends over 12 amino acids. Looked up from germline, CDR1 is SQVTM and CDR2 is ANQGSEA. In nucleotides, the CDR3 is TGCAGCGTTGCACAGGGACCCTACGAGCAGTACTTC. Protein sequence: CSVAQGPYEQYF.

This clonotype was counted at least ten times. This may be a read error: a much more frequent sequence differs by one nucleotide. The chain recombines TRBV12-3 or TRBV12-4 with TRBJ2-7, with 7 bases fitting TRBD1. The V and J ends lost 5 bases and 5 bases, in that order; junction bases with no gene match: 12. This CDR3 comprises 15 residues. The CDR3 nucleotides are TGTGCCAGCAGTCTAGGGACAGTGAGGATCCACGAGCAGTACTTC. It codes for CASSLGTVRIHEQYF.

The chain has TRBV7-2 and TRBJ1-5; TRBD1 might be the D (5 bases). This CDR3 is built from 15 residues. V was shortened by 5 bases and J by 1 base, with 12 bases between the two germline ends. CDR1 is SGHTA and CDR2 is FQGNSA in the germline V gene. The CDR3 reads CASSRDGKSNQPQHF. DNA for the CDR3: TGTGCCAGCAGCCGGGACGGGAAGAGCAATCAGCCCCAGCATTTT.

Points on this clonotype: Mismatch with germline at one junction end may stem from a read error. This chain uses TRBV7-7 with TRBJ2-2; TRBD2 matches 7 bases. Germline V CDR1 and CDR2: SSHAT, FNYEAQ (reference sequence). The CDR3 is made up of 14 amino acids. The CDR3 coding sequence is TGTGCTAGCAGACCCAGCGGGACCACCGGGGAGCTGTTTTTT. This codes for CASRPSGTTGELFF.